This T cell receptor beta chain is from a study of CD8 T cells in Susac syndrome. With respect to this clonotype: Its specificity is unknown.

Overall study results and limits: The total CD8+ repertoires contained about 16 Susac-specific public clones, and the CD8+ TEMRA repertoires contained several. CD8+ clones in Susac expanded most in TEMRA cells and active patients.

V trimming: 5 bases; J trimming: 6 bases; junction bases outside the gene matches: 5. This CDR3 spans 14 amino acids. With random hexamers, roughly 0.45 to 1 ug RNA was reverse transcribed. A single record per CDR3 protein comes from TCRdb applying MiXCR to the immunoSEQ multiplex PCR reads. The table lists 100,000 to 150,000 distinct CDR3 sequences, 90% to 95% of them singletons. Patients with Susac syndrome showed fulfilment of recently defined diagnostic criteria for definite or probable disease. Material for sequencing was CD8+ T cells from PBMCs. The sequence derives from a human donor with Susac syndrome. The V call is TRBV12-3 or TRBV12-4, the J call TRBJ2-4; 9 bases are a match to TRBD1. The DNA of the CDR3 is TGTGCCAGCAGTCCCGGGACAGGGCCAAACATTCAGTACTTC. Amino acids: CASSPGTGPNIQYF.